This is a list of T cell receptor beta chains from one sample in a study of T cells in Graves' hyperthyroidism and ophthalmopathy. TCRdb itself ran the multiplex PCR reads through MiXCR, one entry per CDR3 protein. Of around 300,000 distinct CDR3 sequences in the sample, roughly an eighth are singletons; the top ten hold 34%. The sequenced sample consisted of blood. These receptors came from a woman in her thirties or forties with Graves' ophthalmopathy. Each CDR3 is given with its conserved first and last residue. The D gene is left open where the match is weak. Size tells how often a clone was seen (once, few, many) or the class of an expanded clone, and some rows leave it out.

j_call	d_call	v_call	clone_size	cdr3_aa	cdr3_nt
TRBJ1-5	NA	TRBV20-1	few	CSARAVNSNQPQHF	TGCAGTGCTAGAGCAGTTAACAGCAATCAGCCCCAGCATTTT
TRBJ1-1	NA	TRBV6-6	many	CASSYVEDTEAFF	TGTGCCAGCAGTTACGTCGAGGACACTGAAGCTTTCTTT
TRBJ2-5	NA	TRBV24-1	many	CATSDTTGRGETQYF	TGTGCCACCAGTGACACTACAGGGCGAGGAGAGACCCAGTACTTC
TRBJ2-7	NA	TRBV6-1	many	CASSERQGSNEQYF	TGTGCCAGCAGTGAACGGCAGGGGTCGAACGAGCAGTACTTC
TRBJ1-2	TRBD1	TRBV7-8	few	CASSQWPRGGKSIYGYTF	TGTGCCAGCAGCCAATGGCCCAGGGGGGGAAAATCGATCTATGGCTACACCTTC
TRBJ2-7	NA	TRBV14	NA	CASSPEGWEQYF	TGTGCCAGCAGCCCAGAGGGATGGGAGCAGTACTTC
TRBJ2-2	NA	TRBV20-1	NA	CSASKGSGELFF	TGCAGTGCTAGTAAGGGGTCCGGGGAGCTGTTTTTT
TRBJ1-6	NA	TRBV20-1	NA	CSARGGDRGSYNSPLHF	TGCAGTGCTAGAGGAGGGGACCGGGGGTCCTATAATTCACCCCTCCACTTT
TRBJ2-3	TRBD1	TRBV4-1	once	CASSQVGQGVRDTQYF	TGCGCCAGCAGCCAAGTAGGTCAGGGGGTTAGGGATACGCAGTATTTT
TRBJ2-3	TRBD2	TRBV19	few	CASSRLASGGDTDTQYF	TGTGCCAGCAGTAGATTGGCCAGCGGGGGGGACACAGATACGCAGTATTTT
TRBJ1-1	NA	TRBV7-8	NA	CASSLPVSGYTETFF	TGTGCCAGCAGCTTACCGGTATCCGGGTACACTGAAACTTTCTTT
TRBJ2-2	NA	TRBV11-1	few	CASSLPGQSNTGELFF	TGTGCCAGCAGCTTACCGGGACAATCGAACACCGGGGAGCTGTTTTTT
TRBJ1-1	NA	TRBV20-1	many	CSARDLEGEVAFF	TGCAGTGCTAGAGATCTCGAGGGAGAGGTGGCTTTCTTT
TRBJ1-6	TRBD1	TRBV28	few	CASRSDTGDNSPLHF	TGTGCCAGCAGATCCGATACAGGGGACAATTCACCCCTCCACTTT
TRBJ2-2	NA	TRBV7-8	few	CASSLAGGANTGELFF	TGTGCCAGCAGCTTAGCCGGGGGAGCGAACACCGGGGAGCTGTTTTTT
TRBJ1-2	NA	TRBV14	NA	CASSQPRGTTEYGYTF	TGTGCCAGCAGCCAACCCCGGGGGACAACGGAATATGGCTACACCTTC
TRBJ1-1	TRBD1	TRBV28	many	CASTDRLGGGFLAFF	TGTGCCAGCACCGACAGGTTAGGAGGGGGCTTTTTGGCTTTCTTT
TRBJ1-2	NA	TRBV30	NA	CAWKGTNYGYTF	TGTGCCTGGAAGGGGACAAACTATGGCTACACCTTC
TRBJ2-7	NA	TRBV28	many	CASSHANSYEQYF	TGTGCCAGCAGCCACGCTAACTCCTACGAGCAGTACTTC
TRBJ2-7	NA	TRBV3-1	many	CASSQEVSAVYEQYF	TGTGCCAGCAGCCAAGAGGTTAGCGCGGTCTACGAGCAGTACTTC
TRBJ2-5	NA	TRBV28	NA	CASSTLRAAQETQYF	TGTGCCAGCAGTACGCTTCGGGCAGCACAAGAGACCCAGTACTTC
TRBJ1-2	NA	TRBV5-1	NA	CASSLVSGRLVAGYTF	TGCGCCAGCAGCTTGGTGTCCGGACGGCTGGTTGCTGGCTACACCTTC
TRBJ1-6	TRBD1	TRBV6-1	many	CASSWTGDSPLHF	TGTGCCAGCAGCTGGACAGGGGATTCACCCCTCCACTTT
TRBJ1-6	TRBD1	TRBV11-3	NA	CASTWGQGDNSPLHF	TGTGCCAGCACCTGGGGTCAGGGGGATAATTCACCCCTCCACTTT
TRBJ2-7	NA	TRBV28	many	CASSTRRGVYEQYF	TGTGCCAGCAGTACCCGGAGAGGGGTCTACGAGCAGTACTTC
TRBJ2-5	NA	TRBV3-1	few	CASSGHMETQYF	TGTGCCAGCAGCGGCCACATGGAGACCCAGTACTTC